Shown below are 11 T cell receptor beta chains from a single sample sequenced in a study of immune evolution from preneoplasia to lung adenocarcinoma. This table comes from immunoSEQ multiplex PCR, and its TCRdb copy is limited to in-frame clones, with some not included. Seen here are 15,000 to 20,000 clones, 65% to 90% observed once, and the top ten hold 2.5% to 3%. Sequencing used FFPE invasive lung adenocarcinoma tissue. The receptor set was obtained from a person aged 70 to 85 with invasive lung adenocarcinoma.

The chain combines TRBV19 with TRBJ1-5, with no clear D. Trimming cost V 1 base and J 2 bases, with 15 bases left between them. The CDR3 covers 17 residues. Germline CDR1 LNHDA, CDR2 SQIVND (reference sequence). CDR3 amino acids: CASSIGSARSGNQPQHF. The CDR3 DNA reads as TGTGCCAGTAGTATAGGGTCGGCAAGGTCCGGCAATCAGCCCCAGCATTTT.

With regard to this clone: One junction end disagrees with the germline gene, perhaps due to a read error. The J gene is TRBJ1-3, the V gene TRBV4-2; TRBD1 matches 10 bases. The CDR3 covers 16 residues. CDR1 and CDR2 from the germline V gene are LGHNA and YNFKEQ. CDR3 region: CVSSQPGQGAGNTIYF. The CDR3 DNA sequence: TGTGTCAGCAGCCAACCCGGACAGGGGGCTGGAAACACCATATATTTT.

V gene TRBV7-2 combines with J gene TRBJ2-1; D is unresolved. The CDR3 has 14 residues. Looked up from germline, CDR1 is SGHTA and CDR2 is FQGNSA. The ends were cut back, 1 base at V and 7 bases at J, with 11 bases in the middle. The CDR3 sequence: CASSLGSFGNEQFF. Here the CDR3 DNA reads TGTGCCAGCAGCTTAGGCTCGTTCGGTAATGAGCAGTTCTTC. Filled out from reference TRBV7-2 and TRBJ2-1, the complete variable domain reads GAGVSQSPSNKVTEKGKDVELRCDPISGHTALYWYRQSLGQGLEFLIYFQGNSAPDKSGLPSDRFSAERTGGSVSTLTIQRTQQEDSAVYLCASSLGSFGNEQFFGPGTRLTVL.

This clone came up once. This chain connects TRBV2 to TRBJ1-2, with 7 bases lining up with TRBD1. Germline V gene data show CDR1 as SNHLY and CDR2 as FYNNEI. The CDR3 is 15 amino acids. The ends lost 5 bases at V and 5 bases at J; junction bases unmatched: 11. CDR3 DNA: TGTGCCAGCAGTTACGCCGGGACAGCTTTATATGGCTACACCTTC. Translating it yields CASSYAGTALYGYTF. The variable domain in full, with the rest retrieved from reference TRBV2 and TRBJ1-2, is EPEVTQTPSHQVTQMGQEVILRCVPISNHLYFYWYRQILGQKVEFLVSFYNNEISEKSEIFDDQFSVERPDGSNFTLKIRSTKLEDSAMYFCASSYAGTALYGYTFGSGTRLTVV.

The CDR3 nucleotides are TGTGCCAGCAGCTTGAGGACAGGTAATCAGCCCCAGCATTTT. Residues: CASSLRTGNQPQHF. This rearrangement joins TRBV5-4 to TRBJ1-5, with 7 bases matching TRBD1. The germline CDR1 and CDR2 sequences are SGHNT and YYREEE (reference sequence). V lost 1 base, J lost 4 bases, and 2 bases stayed unmatched. This CDR3 contains 14 residues.

This chain links TRBV7-9 with TRBJ2-2; a weak D match, TRBD1 (6 bases). The germline V gene encodes CDR1 SEHNR and CDR2 FQNEAQ (reference sequence). This CDR3 region has 15 residues. Trimming shortened V by 10 bases and J by 1 base, and 16 bases separated the two germline ends. In nucleotides, the CDR3 is TGTGCCACCGACCCCAGGGGCCTGAACACCGGGGAGCTGTTTTTT. This codes for CATDPRGLNTGELFF.

This clone was observed a single time. The rearrangement joins TRBV30 to TRBJ2-1; 9 bases are a match to TRBD2. This CDR3 has 14 amino acids. Germline lookup yields CDR1 GTSNPN and CDR2 SVGIG (reference sequence). V trimming: 3 bases; J trimming: 5 bases; junction bases outside the gene matches: 5. CDR3 region: CAWREGLANNEQFF. Here the CDR3 DNA reads TGTGCCTGGAGGGAGGGACTAGCCAACAATGAGCAGTTCTTC.

The chain combines TRBV7-9 with TRBJ2-4; D possibly corresponds to TRBD1 (6 bases). The CDR3 has 14 amino acids. The V and J ends lost 5 bases and 3 bases respectively, with 11 bases between them. CDR1 and CDR2 from the germline V gene are SEHNR and FQNEAQ (reference sequence). The CDR3, as DNA: TGTGCCAGCAGCCCAGGACAGAGCAAAAACATTCAGTACTTC. This sequence encodes CASSPGQSKNIQYF. The whole variable domain, remainder taken from reference TRBV7-9 and TRBJ2-4, is DTGVSQNPRHKITKRGQNVTFRCDPISEHNRLYWYRQTLGQGPEFLTYFQNEAQLEKSRLLSDRFSAERPKGSFSTLEIQRTEQGDSAMYLCASSPGQSKNIQYFGAGTRLSVL.

The genes are TRBV9 and TRBJ2-3, with TRBD2 matching 9 bases. Germline loops: CDR1 SGDLS, CDR2 YYNGEE. The CDR3 consists of 15 residues. Trimming removed 4 bases from V and 7 bases from J; junction bases left unmatched: 10. CDR3 sequence reads: CASSTQRGVPNTQYF. CDR3 nucleotide sequence: TGTGCCAGCAGCACCCAGCGGGGGGTTCCAAATACGCAGTATTTT.

The chain uses TRBV30 and TRBJ1-4, with 8 bases lining up with TRBD1. This CDR3 region has 14 residues. The ends lost 1 base at V and 8 bases at J; junction bases unmatched: 6. The germline V gene encodes CDR1 GTSNPN and CDR2 SVGIG (reference sequence). The CDR3 here is CAWSAGGLREKLFF. The CDR3 DNA reads as TGTGCCTGGAGTGCAGGGGGCTTACGGGAAAAACTGTTTTTT.

J is TRBJ1-5 and V is TRBV19; TRBD1 might be the D (6 bases). Between the trimmed V and J ends, which lost 3 bases and 3 bases, there was a span of 12 bases. The CDR3 spans 15 residues. The germline CDR1 and CDR2 sequences are LNHDA and SQIVND (reference sequence). In DNA form, the CDR3 reads TGTGCCAGTAGTATGACTACAGGGTTCAATCAGCCCCAGCATTTT. Translated, it gives CASSMTTGFNQPQHF.